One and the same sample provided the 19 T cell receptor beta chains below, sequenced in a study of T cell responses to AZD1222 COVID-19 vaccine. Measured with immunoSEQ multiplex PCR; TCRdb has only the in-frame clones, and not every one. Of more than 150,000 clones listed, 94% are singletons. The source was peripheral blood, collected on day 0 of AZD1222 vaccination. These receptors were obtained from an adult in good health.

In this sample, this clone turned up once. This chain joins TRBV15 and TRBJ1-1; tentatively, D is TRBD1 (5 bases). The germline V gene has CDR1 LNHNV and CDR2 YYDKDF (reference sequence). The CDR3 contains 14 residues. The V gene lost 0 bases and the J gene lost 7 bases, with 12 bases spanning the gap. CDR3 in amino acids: CATSRDAKGSEAFF. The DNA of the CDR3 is TGTGCCACCAGCAGAGATGCTAAGGGGAGTGAAGCTTTCTTT.

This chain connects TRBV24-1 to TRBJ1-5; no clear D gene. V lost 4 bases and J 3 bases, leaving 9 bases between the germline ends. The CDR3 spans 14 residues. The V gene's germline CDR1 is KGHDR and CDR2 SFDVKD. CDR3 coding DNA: TGTGCCACCAGTGACTATAACTCCAATCAGCCCCAGCATTTT. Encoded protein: CATSDYNSNQPQHF.

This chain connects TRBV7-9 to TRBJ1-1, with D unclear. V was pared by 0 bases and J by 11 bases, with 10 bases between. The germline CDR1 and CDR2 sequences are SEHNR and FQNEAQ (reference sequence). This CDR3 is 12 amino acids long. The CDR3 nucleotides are TGTGCCAGCAGCTTAGCCGGTAGCAACGCTTTCTTT. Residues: CASSLAGSNAFF.

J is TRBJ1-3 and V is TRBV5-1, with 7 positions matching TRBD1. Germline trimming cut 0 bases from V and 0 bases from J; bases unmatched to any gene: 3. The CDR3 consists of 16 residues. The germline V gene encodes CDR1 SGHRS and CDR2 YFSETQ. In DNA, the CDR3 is TGCGCCAGCAGCTTGGAGGGACAGTACTCTGGAAACACCATATATTTT. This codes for CASSLEGQYSGNTIYF.

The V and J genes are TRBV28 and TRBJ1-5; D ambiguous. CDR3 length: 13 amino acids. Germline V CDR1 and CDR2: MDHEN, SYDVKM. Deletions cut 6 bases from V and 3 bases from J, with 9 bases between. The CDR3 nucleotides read TGTGCCAGCAGCTCCGGAATCAATCAGCCCCAGCATTTT. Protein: CASSSGINQPQHF.

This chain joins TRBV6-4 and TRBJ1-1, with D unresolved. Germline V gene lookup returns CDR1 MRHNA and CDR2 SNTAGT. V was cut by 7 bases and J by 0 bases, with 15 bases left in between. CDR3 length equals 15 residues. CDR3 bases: TGTGCCAGCAAATCAGAGGGTTTCATGAACACTGAAGCTTTCTTT. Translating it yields CASKSEGFMNTEAFF.

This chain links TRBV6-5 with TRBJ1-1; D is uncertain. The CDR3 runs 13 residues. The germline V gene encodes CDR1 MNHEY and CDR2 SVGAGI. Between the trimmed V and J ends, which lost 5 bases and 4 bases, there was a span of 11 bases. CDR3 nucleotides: TGTGCCAGCAGTCTGACAATTTTCACTGAAGCTTTCTTT. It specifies CASSLTIFTEAFF.

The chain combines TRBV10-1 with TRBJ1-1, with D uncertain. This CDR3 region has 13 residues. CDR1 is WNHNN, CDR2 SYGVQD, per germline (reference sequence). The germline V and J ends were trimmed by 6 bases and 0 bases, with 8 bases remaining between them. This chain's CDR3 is CASSLGLNTEAFF. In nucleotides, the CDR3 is TGCGCCAGCAGCCTCGGACTGAACACTGAAGCTTTCTTT.

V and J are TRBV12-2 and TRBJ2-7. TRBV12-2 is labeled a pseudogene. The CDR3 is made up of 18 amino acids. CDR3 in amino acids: CASRQAGAVRDRPYEQYF. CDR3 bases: TGTGCAAGTCGGCAAGCCGGCGCGGTACGGGACCGCCCCTACGAGCAGTACTTC.

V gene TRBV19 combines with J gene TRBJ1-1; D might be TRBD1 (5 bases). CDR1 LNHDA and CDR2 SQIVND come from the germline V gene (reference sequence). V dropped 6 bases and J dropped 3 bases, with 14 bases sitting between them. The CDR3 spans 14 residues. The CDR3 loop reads CASSIPGRDTEAFF. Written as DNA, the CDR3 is TGTGCCAGTAGCATCCCGGGACGGGACACTGAAGCTTTCTTT. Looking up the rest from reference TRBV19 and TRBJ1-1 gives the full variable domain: DGGITQSPKYLFRKEGQNVTLSCEQNLNHDAMYWYRQDPGQGLRLIYYSQIVNDFQKGDIAEGYSVSREKKESFPLTVTSAQKNPTAFYLCASSIPGRDTEAFFGQGTRLTVV.

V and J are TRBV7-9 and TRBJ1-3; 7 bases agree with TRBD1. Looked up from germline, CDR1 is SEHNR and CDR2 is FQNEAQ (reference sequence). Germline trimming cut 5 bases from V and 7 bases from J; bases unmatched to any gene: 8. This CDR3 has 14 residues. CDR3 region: CASSNGQEGNTIYF. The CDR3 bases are TGTGCCAGCAGCAATGGACAGGAAGGGAACACCATATATTTT.

The CDR3 spells CASSSPDRTSPLHF. Here the CDR3 DNA reads TGCGCCAGCAGCTCCCCGGACAGAACCTCACCCCTCCACTTT. The chain links TRBV5-1 to TRBJ1-6, with a tentative D call TRBD1 (6 bases). Trimming left V 3 bases short and J 10 bases short, with 14 bases between. The V gene's germline CDR1 is SGHRS and CDR2 YFSETQ. This CDR3 is 14 amino acids long.

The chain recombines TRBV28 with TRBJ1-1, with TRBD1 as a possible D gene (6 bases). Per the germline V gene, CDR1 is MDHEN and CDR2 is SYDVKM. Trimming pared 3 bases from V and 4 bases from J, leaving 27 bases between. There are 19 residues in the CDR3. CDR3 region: CASSFPLQGKTRWTTEAFF. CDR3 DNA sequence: TGTGCCAGCAGTTTCCCACTACAGGGAAAGACCCGGTGGACCACTGAAGCTTTCTTT.

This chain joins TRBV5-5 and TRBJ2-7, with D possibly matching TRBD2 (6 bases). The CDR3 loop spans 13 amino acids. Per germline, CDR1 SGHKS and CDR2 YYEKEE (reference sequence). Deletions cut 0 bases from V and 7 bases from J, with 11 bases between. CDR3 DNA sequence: TGTGCCAGCAGCTTGGGGGCGGCGGGAGAGCAGTACTTC. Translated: CASSLGAAGEQYF. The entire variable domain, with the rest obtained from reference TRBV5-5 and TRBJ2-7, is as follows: DAGVTQSPTHLIKTRGQQVTLRCSPISGHKSVSWYQQVLGQGPQFIFQYYEKEERGRGNFPDRFSARQFPNYSSELNVNALLLGDSALYLCASSLGAAGEQYFGPGTRLTVT.

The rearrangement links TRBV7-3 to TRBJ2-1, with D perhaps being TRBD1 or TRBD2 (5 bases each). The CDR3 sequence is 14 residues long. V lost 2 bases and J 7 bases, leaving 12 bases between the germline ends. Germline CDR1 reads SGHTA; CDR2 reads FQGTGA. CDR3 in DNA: TGTGCCAGCAGCTTAGTGGGACGGATAAATGAGCAGTTCTTC. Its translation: CASSLVGRINEQFF.

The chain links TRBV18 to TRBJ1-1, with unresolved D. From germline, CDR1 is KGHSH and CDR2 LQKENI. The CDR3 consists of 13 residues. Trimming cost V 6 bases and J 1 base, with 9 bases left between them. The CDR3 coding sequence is TGTGCCAGCTCGCGACAAGGGAACACTGAAGCTTTCTTT. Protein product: CASSRQGNTEAFF.

As DNA, the CDR3 is TGCAGCGTTGTGGGTCAAAAGGGGGGCTACACCTTC. Translating gives CSVVGQKGGYTF. The chain links TRBV29-1 to TRBJ1-2; possible D gene TRBD1, 5 bases. The CDR3 sequence is 12 residues long. Trimming cost V 4 bases and J 8 bases, with 14 bases left between them. Germline V gene data show CDR1 as SQVTM and CDR2 as ANQGSEA.

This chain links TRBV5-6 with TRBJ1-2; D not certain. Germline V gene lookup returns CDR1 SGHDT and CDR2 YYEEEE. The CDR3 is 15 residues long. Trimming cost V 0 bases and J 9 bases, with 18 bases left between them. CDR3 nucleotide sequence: TGTGCCAGCAGCTTGGCCCCTGGGAGGAAAGGTAGCTACACCTTC. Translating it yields CASSLAPGRKGSYTF.

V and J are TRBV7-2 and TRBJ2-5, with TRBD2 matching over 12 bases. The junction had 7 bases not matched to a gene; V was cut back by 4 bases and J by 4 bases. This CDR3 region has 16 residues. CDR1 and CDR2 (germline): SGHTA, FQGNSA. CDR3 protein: CASSSPSGRGGETQYF. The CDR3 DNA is TGTGCCAGCAGCTCCCCTAGCGGGAGGGGGGGAGAGACCCAGTACTTC.